This is a list of T cell receptor beta chains from one sample in a study of early T cells in non-severe SARS-CoV-2 infection. Each CDR3 protein gets one entry after TCRdb re-called the 5' RACE reads with MiXCR. The profile shows about 84,000 distinct CDR3 sequences, 12% of them singletons. Sequences were obtained from whole blood. These TCRs come from an adult who was a healthcare worker with PCR-confirmed SARS-CoV-2 infection or an uninfected control (not recorded which). Each CDR3 is given with its conserved first and last residue. D genes are given only for firm matches. Clone size appears in some rows only: once, few, many, or a class for an expanded clone.

J | size | V | D | DNA | CDR3
TRBJ1-3 | few | TRBV2 | . | TGTGCCACCTATAGACAGCCTGGAAACACCATATATTTT | CATYRQPGNTIYF
TRBJ1-5 | . | TRBV9 | TRBD1 | TGTGCCAGCAGCGTATCTGGGTCAGGGGGGCAGCCCCAGCATTTT | CASSVSGSGGQPQHF
TRBJ2-6 | few | TRBV6-2/TRBV6-3 | TRBD1 | TGTGCCAGCAGTTCCCAGGCTGACAGGGGGCACTCTGGGGCCAACGTCCTGACTTTC | CASSSQADRGHSGANVLTF
TRBJ2-7 | many | TRBV11-3 | . | TGTGCCAGCAGCTCACCCCCGGGGGGCCACGAGCAGTACTTC | CASSSPPGGHEQYF
TRBJ2-3 | many | TRBV18 | TRBD1 | TGTGCCAGCTCAGGACAGGGGTCGGATACGCAGTATTTT | CASSGQGSDTQYF
TRBJ1-5 | few | TRBV29-1 | TRBD1 | TGCAGCGTAACAGGGGGTAGCAATCAGCCCCAGCATTTT | CSVTGGSNQPQHF
TRBJ2-1 | many | TRBV7-6 | TRBD2 | TGTGCCAGCAGCTTAGGGGGGACTAGCGGGCGGAACCCCGGGTCTAATGAGCAGTTCTTC | CASSLGGTSGRNPGSNEQFF
TRBJ1-2 | . | TRBV2 | . | TGTGCCAGCGGCATCCTCTATGGCTACACCTTC | CASGILYGYTF
TRBJ2-7 | few | TRBV11-1 | . | TGTGCCAGCTCCGCGTCGTACGAGCAGTACTTC | CASSASYEQYF
TRBJ2-2 | . | TRBV10-2 | . | TGCGCCAGCAGGGCCACAAACACCGGGGAGCTGTTTTTT | CASRATNTGELFF
TRBJ1-5 | few | TRBV7-2 | . | TGTGCCAGCAGCTTGTTACCCGGGGCCCAGCCCCAGCATTTT | CASSLLPGAQPQHF
TRBJ1-1 | once | TRBV6-6 | . | TGTGCCAGCTGGACAGCCACTGAAGCTTTCTTT | CASWTATEAFF
TRBJ1-5 | many | TRBV28 | TRBD1 | TGTGCCAGCAGCCCGCTGGACAGGGACCAATCGGCCCAGCATTTT | CASSPLDRDQSAQHF
TRBJ2-2 | . | TRBV11-2 | TRBD2 | TGTGCCAGCAGCTTACGGCTAGCGGACTTAACCGGGGAGCTGTTTTTT | CASSLRLADLTGELFF
TRBJ2-7 | . | TRBV4-1 | TRBD1 | TGCGCCAGCAGTCAAGAATGGACAGGGGATAGCTACGAGCAGTACTTC | CASSQEWTGDSYEQYF
TRBJ2-7 | few | TRBV11-3 | . | TGTGCCAGCAGCTTAGCCAACCGGGACCCTACCTACGAGCAGTACTTC | CASSLANRDPTYEQYF
TRBJ2-3 | few | TRBV19 | . | TGTGCCAGTATGGCCACAGATACGCAGTATTTT | CASMATDTQYF
TRBJ2-4 | . | TRBV5-1 | . | TGCGCCAGCAGCTACGCCTCTACCGCAATTCAGTACTTC | CASSYASTAIQYF
TRBJ2-3 | many | TRBV24-1 | TRBD2 | TGTGCCACCAGTGATAGACTAGCGGGCGGACGCGTCGGTACGCAGTATTTT | CATSDRLAGGRVGTQYF
TRBJ2-3 | many | TRBV5-1 | . | TGCGCCAGCAGCTTGGAACCGTTGGATACGCAGTATTTT | CASSLEPLDTQYF
TRBJ1-6 | . | TRBV11-2 | . | TGTGCCAGCAGCGTGACGGGGATTAGGAATTCACCCCTCCACTTT | CASSVTGIRNSPLHF
TRBJ2-3 | . | TRBV29-1 | . | TGCAGCGTTGATAGTAGGGGGTTGGCAGATACGCAGTATTTT | CSVDSRGLADTQYF
TRBJ1-2 | once | TRBV7-9 | . | TGTGCCAGCAGCGAGACGAACTATGGCTACACCTTC | CASSETNYGYTF
TRBJ1-1 | many | TRBV10-3 | TRBD1 | TGTGCCATCGGGCGGGCAGGGGGTTTGAACACTGAAGCTTTCTTT | CAIGRAGGLNTEAFF
TRBJ2-3 | many | TRBV9 | TRBD2 | TGTGCCAGCAATGTAGCGGGAGTTGGAGATACGCAGTATTTT | CASNVAGVGDTQYF
TRBJ2-3 | many | TRBV19 | TRBD1 | TGTGCCAGTAATCCCGACGACAGGGGGCTCACTAGCACAGATACGCAGTATTTT | CASNPDDRGLTSTDTQYF
TRBJ2-1 | few | TRBV6-5 | TRBD2 | TGTGCCAGCAGGCCCGGACTAGCGGTCTACAATGAGCAGTTCTTC | CASRPGLAVYNEQFF
TRBJ1-3 | . | TRBV7-8 | TRBD1 | TGTGCCAGCAGCTTATACAGGGGGAAGAGCGGAAACACCATATATTTT | CASSLYRGKSGNTIYF
TRBJ1-5 | few | TRBV6-5 | TRBD1 | TGTGCCAGCAGTTCCGGGGGACAGGGTGTAAATCAGCCCCAGCATTTT | CASSSGGQGVNQPQHF
TRBJ2-1 | few | TRBV9 | TRBD1 | TGTGCCAGCAGCGTAGGAGGGACAGGGGGACAGTTCTTC | CASSVGGTGGQFF
TRBJ2-3 | many | TRBV10-2 | . | TGCGCCAGCAGTGAGTGGCTCATCACAGATACGCAGTATTTT | CASSEWLITDTQYF
TRBJ2-1 | few | TRBV7-9 | TRBD1 | TGTGCCAGCCGGGACAGGCCCAACAATGAGCAGTTCTTC | CASRDRPNNEQFF
TRBJ2-1 | many | TRBV30 | . | TGTGCCTGGAGTGTTGGTAGCTCCTACAATGAGCAGTTCTTC | CAWSVGSSYNEQFF
TRBJ1-6 | many | TRBV5-5 | . | TGTGCCAGCAGCTTCCAGGGCGGGAATTCACCCCTCCACTTT | CASSFQGGNSPLHF
TRBJ2-1 | few | TRBV5-1 | TRBD1 | TGCGCCAGCAGCTTCCTATTCCGGACAGGGGATTACAATGAGCAGTTCTTC | CASSFLFRTGDYNEQFF
TRBJ2-7 | . | TRBV18 | . | TGTGCCAGCTCACCCTCTGGCGAGCAGTACTTC | CASSPSGEQYF
TRBJ1-2 | many | TRBV3-1 | . | TGTGCCAGCAGCCAAGCCTTGCTCTATGGCTACACCTTC | CASSQALLYGYTF
TRBJ1-1 | . | TRBV11-2 | . | TGTGCCAGCAGCTTAGGCAGAGCGAACACTGAAGCTTTCTTT | CASSLGRANTEAFF
TRBJ2-1 | . | TRBV2 | . | TGTGCCAGCACCAGGGGACTCTCAACCGACAATGAGCAGTTCTTC | CASTRGLSTDNEQFF
TRBJ2-3 | . | TRBV29-1 | . | TGCAGCCTCCGTACGCAGTATTTT | CSLRTQYF
TRBJ1-2 | . | TRBV6-1 | TRBD1 | TGTGCCAGCAGTGGCGGACAGGCTGGCTACACCTTC | CASSGGQAGYTF
TRBJ1-3 | many | TRBV18 | . | TGTGCCAGCTCACCACGGGAGGCCTACTCTGGAAACACCATATATTTT | CASSPREAYSGNTIYF
TRBJ1-4 | few | TRBV10-2 | . | TGCGCCAGCAGTGGACGAAATTCCAATGAAAAACTGTTTTTT | CASSGRNSNEKLFF
TRBJ1-5 | many | TRBV10-3 | TRBD1 | TGTGCCATCAGTGAAGGACAGGGGGGCAATCAGCCCCAGCATTTT | CAISEGQGGNQPQHF
TRBJ1-6 | many | TRBV20-1 | TRBD1 | TGCAGTGCCTTACAGGGGTATCTTAATTCACCCCTCCACTTT | CSALQGYLNSPLHF
TRBJ2-2 | many | TRBV7-2 | . | TGTGCCAGCAGCTCCCCCCCCGGGGAGCTGTTTTTT | CASSSPPGELFF
TRBJ1-3 | many | TRBV7-2 | . | TGTGCCAGCATGCTACGGTCTGGAAACACCATATATTTT | CASMLRSGNTIYF
TRBJ2-6 | many | TRBV20-1 | TRBD1 | TGCAGTGCTAGAGGGACAGGGTTGAGAGGGGCCAACGTCCTGACTTTC | CSARGTGLRGANVLTF